This is a list of T cell receptor beta chains from one sample in a study of long-term antiretroviral therapy in people with HIV. Clones were read by immunoSEQ multiplex PCR, and TCRdb kept only the in-frame ones, dropping some. Of 23,000 or so clones listed, over 70% were seen once; the top ten hold approximately 15%. The sample in question was unsorted PBMCs, obtained roughly 4.5 years after starting antiretroviral therapy. Receptor source: a man younger than 40 with HIV. The CDR3 runs from the conserved cysteine through the conserved F or W. The D gene is left open where the match is weak. Part of the rows lack a size; the others show once, few, many or a class for expanded clones.

TRBV7-7,19,TRBJ2-2,.,TRBD2,CASSNYTHMPTSYTGELFF,TGTGCTAGCAGCAACTACACCCATATGCCGACTAGCTACACCGGGGAGCTGTTTTTT
TRBV2,13,TRBJ1-1,.,.,CASEAEKDTEAFF,TGTGCCAGCGAAGCGGAAAAAGACACTGAAGCTTTCTTT
TRBV4-1,15,TRBJ1-2,.,TRBD1,CASSQVHRGANGYTF,TGCGCCAGCAGCCAAGTTCACAGGGGGGCGAATGGCTACACCTTC
TRBV5-1,15,TRBJ2-1,.,.,CASSPASSRFDEQFF,TGCGCCAGCAGCCCGGCTAGTAGTCGTTTTGATGAGCAGTTCTTC
TRBV10-3,13,TRBJ2-7,.,.,CAISESAGYEQYF,TGTGCCATCAGTGAGTCCGCGGGGTACGAGCAGTACTTC
TRBV30,19,TRBJ1-2,few,.,CAWSVRLIFIGQTDYGYTF,TGTGCCTGGAGTGTACGCTTAATATTTATCGGACAGACTGATTATGGCTACACCTTC
TRBV10-3,13,TRBJ1-1,.,TRBD1,CAIMTGLNTEAFF,TGTGCCATCATGACAGGGTTGAACACTGAAGCTTTCTTT
TRBV25-1,16,TRBJ2-4,.,TRBD2,CASSEGTSGAKNIQYF,TGTGCCAGCAGTGAAGGGACTAGCGGAGCCAAAAACATTCAGTACTTC
TRBV5-4,16,TRBJ2-2,.,TRBD1,CASSRPGQGGSGELFF,TGTGCCAGCAGCCGCCCGGGACAGGGAGGGTCCGGGGAGCTGTTTTTT
TRBV5-4,18,TRBJ2-1,.,.,CASSPALRGRSSYNEQFF,TGTGCCAGCAGCCCAGCCCTTCGTGGGAGGAGCTCCTACAATGAGCAGTTCTTC
TRBV7-8,14,TRBJ2-7,.,.,CASSLKLRTYEQYF,TGTGCCAGCAGCTTAAAACTCCGAACCTACGAGCAGTACTTC
TRBV12-5,13,TRBJ2-1,.,.,CASAEGTYNEQFF,TGTGCTAGTGCGGAAGGGACCTACAATGAGCAGTTCTTC
TRBV10-3,14,TRBJ2-3,.,TRBD2,CAIGTSGREGTQYF,TGTGCCATCGGGACTAGCGGGAGGGAAGGTACGCAGTATTTT
TRBV10-3,16,TRBJ1-5,.,.,CAISESRGGSNQPQHF,TGTGCCATCAGTGAGTCAAGGGGGGGGAGCAATCAGCCCCAGCATTTT
TRBV30,11,TRBJ2-1,once,.,CAWQRVDEQFF,TGTGCCTGGCAGCGCGTTGATGAGCAGTTCTTC
TRBV6-5,13,TRBJ1-6,.,.,CASSYNGNSPLHF,TGTGCCAGCAGTTACAACGGTAATTCACCCCTCCACTTT
TRBV7-7,13,TRBJ1-4,.,.,CASSSRPGEKLFF,TGTGCTAGCAGCTCCCGCCCAGGGGAAAAACTGTTTTTT
TRBV5-1,12,TRBJ2-7,few,.,CASSLAKGVQYF,TGCGCCAGCAGCTTGGCGAAGGGCGTGCAGTACTTC
TRBV4-1,13,TRBJ1-1,.,.,CASSRDILTQSFF,TGCGCCAGCAGCCGGGACATCCTAACCCAGTCGTTCTTT
TRBV28,13,TRBJ1-1,.,.,CASSFGRGTEAFF,TGTGCCAGCAGTTTCGGGAGGGGCACTGAAGCTTTCTTT
TRBV7-2,15,TRBJ2-6,.,.,CASSRTVTGANVLTF,TGTGCCAGCAGCCGTACCGTAACCGGGGCCAACGTCCTGACTTTC
TRBV4-1,16,TRBJ2-1,.,TRBD2,CASSQFIAGGNTEQFF,TGCGCCAGCAGCCAGTTTATAGCGGGGGGGAACACTGAGCAGTTCTTC